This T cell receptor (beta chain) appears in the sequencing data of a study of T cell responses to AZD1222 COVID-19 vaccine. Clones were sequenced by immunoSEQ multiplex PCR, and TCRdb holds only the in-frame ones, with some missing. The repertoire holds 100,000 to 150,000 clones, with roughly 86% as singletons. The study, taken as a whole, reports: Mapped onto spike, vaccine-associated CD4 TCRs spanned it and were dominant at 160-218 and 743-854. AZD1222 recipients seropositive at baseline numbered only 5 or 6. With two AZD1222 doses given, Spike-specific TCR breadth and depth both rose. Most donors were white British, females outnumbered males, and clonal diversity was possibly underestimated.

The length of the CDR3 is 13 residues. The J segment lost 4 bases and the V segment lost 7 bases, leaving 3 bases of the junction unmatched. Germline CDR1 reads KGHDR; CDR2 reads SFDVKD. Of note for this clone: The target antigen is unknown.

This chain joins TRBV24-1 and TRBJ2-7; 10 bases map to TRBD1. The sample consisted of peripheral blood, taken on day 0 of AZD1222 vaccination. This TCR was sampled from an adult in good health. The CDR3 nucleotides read TGTGCCACCAGCCCGGGACAGGGGTACGAGCAGTACTTC. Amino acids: CATSPGQGYEQYF.